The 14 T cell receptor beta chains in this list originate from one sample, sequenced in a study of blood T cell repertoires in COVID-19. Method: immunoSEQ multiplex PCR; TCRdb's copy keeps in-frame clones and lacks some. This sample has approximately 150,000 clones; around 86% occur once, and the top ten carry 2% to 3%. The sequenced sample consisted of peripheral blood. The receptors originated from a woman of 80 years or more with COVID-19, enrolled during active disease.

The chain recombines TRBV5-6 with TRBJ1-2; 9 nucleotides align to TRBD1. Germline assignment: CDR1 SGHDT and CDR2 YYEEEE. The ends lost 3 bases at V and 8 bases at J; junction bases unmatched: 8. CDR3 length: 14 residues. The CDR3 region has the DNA TGTGCCAGCAGCTGGGCGGGACAGGGTGGCGGCTACACCTTC. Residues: CASSWAGQGGGYTF.

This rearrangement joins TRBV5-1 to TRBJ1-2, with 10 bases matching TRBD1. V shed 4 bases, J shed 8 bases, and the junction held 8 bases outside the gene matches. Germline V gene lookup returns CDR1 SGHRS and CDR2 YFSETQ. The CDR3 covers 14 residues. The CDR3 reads CASSHGTGVVGYTF. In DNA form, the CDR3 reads TGCGCCAGCAGCCATGGGACAGGGGTTGTGGGCTACACCTTC.

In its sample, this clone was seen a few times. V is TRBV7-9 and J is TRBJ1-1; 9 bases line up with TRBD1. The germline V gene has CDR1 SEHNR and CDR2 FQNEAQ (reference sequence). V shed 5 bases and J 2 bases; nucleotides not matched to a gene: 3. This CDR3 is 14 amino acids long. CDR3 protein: CASSDRGVNTEAFF. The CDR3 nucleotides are TGTGCCAGCAGCGACAGGGGGGTAAACACTGAAGCTTTCTTT.

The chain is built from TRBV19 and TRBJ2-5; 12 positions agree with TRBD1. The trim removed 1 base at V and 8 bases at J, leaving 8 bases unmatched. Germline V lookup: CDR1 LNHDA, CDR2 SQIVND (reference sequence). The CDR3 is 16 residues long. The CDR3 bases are TGTGCCAGTAGTATAGCTAGGGGACAGGGGGCCGGCACCCAGTACTTC. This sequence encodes CASSIARGQGAGTQYF.

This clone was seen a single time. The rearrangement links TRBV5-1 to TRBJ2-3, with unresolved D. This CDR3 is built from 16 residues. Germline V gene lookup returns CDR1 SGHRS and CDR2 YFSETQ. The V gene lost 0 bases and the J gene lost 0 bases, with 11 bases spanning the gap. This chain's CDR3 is CASSLDSSSSTDTQYF. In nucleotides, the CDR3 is TGCGCCAGCAGCTTGGACAGCTCGTCTAGCACAGATACGCAGTATTTT.

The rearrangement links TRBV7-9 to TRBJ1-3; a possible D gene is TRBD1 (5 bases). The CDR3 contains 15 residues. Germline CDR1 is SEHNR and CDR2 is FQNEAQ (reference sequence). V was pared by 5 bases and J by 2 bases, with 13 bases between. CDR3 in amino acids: CASSPGRGAGNTIYF. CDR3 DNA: TGTGCCAGCAGCCCCGGGAGGGGAGCTGGAAACACCATATATTTT.

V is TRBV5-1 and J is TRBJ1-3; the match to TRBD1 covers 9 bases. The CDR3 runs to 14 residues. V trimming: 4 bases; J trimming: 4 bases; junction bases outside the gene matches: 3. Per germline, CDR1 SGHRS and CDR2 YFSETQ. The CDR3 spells CASSPGTGGNTIYF. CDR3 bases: TGCGCCAGCAGCCCGGGGACAGGGGGAAACACCATATATTTT.

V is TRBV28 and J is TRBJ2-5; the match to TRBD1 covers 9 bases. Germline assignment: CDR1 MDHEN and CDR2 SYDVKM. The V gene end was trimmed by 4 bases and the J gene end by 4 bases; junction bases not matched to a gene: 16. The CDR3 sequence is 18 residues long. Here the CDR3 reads CASSSSGTGFGMGETQYF. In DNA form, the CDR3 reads TGTGCCAGCAGTTCGTCCGGGACAGGGTTCGGAATGGGAGAGACCCAGTACTTC.

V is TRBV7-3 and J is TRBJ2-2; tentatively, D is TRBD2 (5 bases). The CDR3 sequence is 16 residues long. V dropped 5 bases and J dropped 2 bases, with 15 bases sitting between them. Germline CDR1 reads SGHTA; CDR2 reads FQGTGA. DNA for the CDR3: TGTGCCAGCAGCGCGAACATACGGGGTAACACCGGGGAGCTGTTTTTT. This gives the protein CASSANIRGNTGELFF. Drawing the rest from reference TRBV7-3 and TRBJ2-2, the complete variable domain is GAGVSQTPSNKVTEKGKYVELRCDPISGHTALYWYRQSLGQGPEFLIYFQGTGAADDSGLPNDRFFAVRPEGSVSTLKIQRTERGDSAVYLCASSANIRGNTGELFFGEGSRLTVL.

The CDR3 DNA is TGTGCCAGCAGCTCGTCTCGGGGCGGGAGGGAAGAGACCCAGTACTTC. This sequence encodes CASSSSRGGREETQYF. The rearrangement joins TRBV11-1 to TRBJ2-5, with 9 nucleotides matching TRBD2. With V trimmed by 4 bases and J by 3 bases, 9 bases remained unmatched. Germline-derived CDR1 and CDR2 are SGHAT and FQDESV (reference sequence). CDR3 length: 16 amino acids.

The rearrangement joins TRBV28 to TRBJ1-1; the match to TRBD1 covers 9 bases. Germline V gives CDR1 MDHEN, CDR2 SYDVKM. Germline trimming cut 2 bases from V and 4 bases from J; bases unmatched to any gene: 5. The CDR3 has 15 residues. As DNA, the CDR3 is TGTGCCAGCAGTTTAAGGACAGGGGTATTCACTGAAGCTTTCTTT. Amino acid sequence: CASSLRTGVFTEAFF.

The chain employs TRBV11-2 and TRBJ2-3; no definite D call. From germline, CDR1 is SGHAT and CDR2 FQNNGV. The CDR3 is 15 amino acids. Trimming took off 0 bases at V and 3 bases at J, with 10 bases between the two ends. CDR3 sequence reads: CASSLETARTDTQYF. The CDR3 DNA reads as TGTGCCAGCAGCTTAGAGACTGCTCGGACAGATACGCAGTATTTT. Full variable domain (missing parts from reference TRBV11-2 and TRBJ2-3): EAGVAQSPRYKIIEKRQSVAFWCNPISGHATLYWYQQILGQGPKLLIQFQNNGVVDDSQLPKDRFSAERLKGVDSTLKIQPAKLEDSAVYLCASSLETARTDTQYFGPGTRLTVL.

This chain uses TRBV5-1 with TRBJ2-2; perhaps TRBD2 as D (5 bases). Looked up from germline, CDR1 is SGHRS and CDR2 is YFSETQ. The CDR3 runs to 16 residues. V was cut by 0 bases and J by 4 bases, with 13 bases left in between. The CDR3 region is CASSLALTTGTGELFF. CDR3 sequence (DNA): TGCGCCAGCAGCTTGGCCCTGACTACGGGCACCGGGGAGCTGTTTTTT.

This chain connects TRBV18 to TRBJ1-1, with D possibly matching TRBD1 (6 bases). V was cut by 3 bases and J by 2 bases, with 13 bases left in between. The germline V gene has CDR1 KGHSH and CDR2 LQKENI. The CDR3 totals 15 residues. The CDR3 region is CASSPPTGQNTEAFF. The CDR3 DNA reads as TGTGCCAGCTCACCTCCGACAGGCCAAAACACTGAAGCTTTCTTT.